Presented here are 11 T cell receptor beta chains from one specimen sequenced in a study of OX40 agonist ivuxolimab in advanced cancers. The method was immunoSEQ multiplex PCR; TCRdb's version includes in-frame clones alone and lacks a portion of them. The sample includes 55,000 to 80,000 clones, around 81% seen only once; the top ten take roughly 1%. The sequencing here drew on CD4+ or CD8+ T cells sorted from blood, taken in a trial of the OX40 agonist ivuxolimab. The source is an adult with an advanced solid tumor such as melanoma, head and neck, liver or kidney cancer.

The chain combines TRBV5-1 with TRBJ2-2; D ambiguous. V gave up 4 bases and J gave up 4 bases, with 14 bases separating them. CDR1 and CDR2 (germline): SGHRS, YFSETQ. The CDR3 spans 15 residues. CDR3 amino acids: CASSPLGKATGELFF. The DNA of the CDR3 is TGCGCCAGCAGCCCATTGGGGAAGGCCACCGGGGAGCTGTTTTTT.

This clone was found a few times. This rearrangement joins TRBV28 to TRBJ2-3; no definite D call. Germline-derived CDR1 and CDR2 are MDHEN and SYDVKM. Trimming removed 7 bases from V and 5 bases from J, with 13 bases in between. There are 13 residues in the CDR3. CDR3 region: CASISPGRDTQYF. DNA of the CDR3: TGTGCCAGCATCAGTCCGGGTAGAGATACGCAGTATTTT.

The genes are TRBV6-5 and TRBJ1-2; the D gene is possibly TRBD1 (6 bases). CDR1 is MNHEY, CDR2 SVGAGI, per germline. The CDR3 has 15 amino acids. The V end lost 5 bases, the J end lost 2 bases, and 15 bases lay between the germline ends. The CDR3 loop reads CASSPRRTENYGYTF. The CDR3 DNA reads TGTGCCAGCAGTCCCAGAAGGACAGAGAACTATGGCTACACCTTC.

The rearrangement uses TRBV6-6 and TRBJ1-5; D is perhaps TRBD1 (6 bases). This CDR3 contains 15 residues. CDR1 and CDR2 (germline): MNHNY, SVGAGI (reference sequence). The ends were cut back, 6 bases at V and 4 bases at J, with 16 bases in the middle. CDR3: CASRRSSRGNQPQHF. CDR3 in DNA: TGTGCCAGCAGGCGCTCTTCGAGGGGGAATCAGCCCCAGCATTTT.

The CDR3 DNA reads TGTGCCATCAGTAAGGTGGCGGTGGAGACCCAGTACTTC. This codes for CAISKVAVETQYF. This chain links TRBV10-3 with TRBJ2-5; D gene uncertain. Trimming removed 5 bases at V and 5 bases at J, with 12 bases between. The germline gives CDR1 ENHRY, CDR2 SYGVKD. The CDR3 has 13 amino acids.

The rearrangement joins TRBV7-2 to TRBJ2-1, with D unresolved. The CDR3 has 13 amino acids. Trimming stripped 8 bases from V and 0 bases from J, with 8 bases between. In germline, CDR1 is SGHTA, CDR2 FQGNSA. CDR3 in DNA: TGTGCCAGCTCCTTCAGCTCCTACAATGAGCAGTTCTTC. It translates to CASSFSSYNEQFF.

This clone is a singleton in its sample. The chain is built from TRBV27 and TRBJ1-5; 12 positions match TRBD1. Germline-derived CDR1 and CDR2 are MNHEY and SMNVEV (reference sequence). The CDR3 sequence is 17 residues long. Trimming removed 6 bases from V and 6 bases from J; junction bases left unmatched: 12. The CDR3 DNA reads TGTGCCAGCAGGGTAGGGGGACAGGGGGCGATGGGTCAGCCCCAGCATTTT. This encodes CASRVGGQGAMGQPQHF.

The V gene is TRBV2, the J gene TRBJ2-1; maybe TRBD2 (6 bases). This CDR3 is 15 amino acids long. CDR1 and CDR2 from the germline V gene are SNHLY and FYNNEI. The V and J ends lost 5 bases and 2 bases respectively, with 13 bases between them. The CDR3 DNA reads TGTGCCAGCAGTCGCTCGGGGGAAGCCTACAATGAGCAGTTCTTC. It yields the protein CASSRSGEAYNEQFF.

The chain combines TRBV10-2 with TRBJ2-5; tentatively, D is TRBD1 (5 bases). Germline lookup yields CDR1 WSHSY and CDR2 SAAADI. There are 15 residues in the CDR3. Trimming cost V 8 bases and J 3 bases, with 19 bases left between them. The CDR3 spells CASSGRGRREETQYF. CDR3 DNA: TGCGCCAGCTCAGGAAGGGGTCGAAGAGAAGAGACCCAGTACTTC.

Here the CDR3 reads CASRYDRNTEAFF. CDR3 in DNA: TGTGCCAGCAGATATGACAGAAACACTGAAGCTTTCTTT. The rearrangement uses TRBV7-3 and TRBJ1-1; TRBD1 might be the D (5 bases). Trimming shortened V by 6 bases and J by 2 bases, and 10 bases separated the two germline ends. CDR1 SGHTA and CDR2 FQGTGA come from the germline V gene. The CDR3 consists of 13 residues.

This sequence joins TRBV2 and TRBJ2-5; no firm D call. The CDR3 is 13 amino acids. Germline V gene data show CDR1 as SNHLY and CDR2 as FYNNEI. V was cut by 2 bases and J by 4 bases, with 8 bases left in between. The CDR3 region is CASSEMGIETQYF. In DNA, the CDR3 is TGTGCCAGCAGTGAAATGGGGATAGAGACCCAGTACTTC.